This T cell receptor beta chain was sequenced for a study of T cells in Graves' hyperthyroidism and ophthalmopathy. Germline V gives CDR1 SGHAT, CDR2 FQNNGV. The CDR3 totals 14 residues. The ends were cut back, 8 bases at V and 7 bases at J, with 15 bases in the middle. RNA transcripts served as the template for amplifying TCR beta CDR3 regions. The primer set for the first-round RT-PCR of the TCR CDR3 was HTBI. TCRdb reprocessed the multiplex PCR reads via MiXCR and lists one record per CDR3 protein. The sample holds over 200,000 distinct CDR3 sequences; roughly 15% are singletons and the top ten take approximately 46%.

The sequencing sample was made of blood. V is TRBV11-2 and J is TRBJ1-6; no definite D call. The TCR sequence derives from a middle-aged man with Graves' hyperthyroidism. The CDR3 sequence is CASGLARRNSPLHF. As DNA, the CDR3 is TGTGCCAGCGGCCTCGCCCGGAGGAATTCACCCCTCCACTTT.